This T cell receptor (beta chain) stems from a study of cytomegalovirus exposure and HLA in healthy donors. PCR amplification relied on 60 Vbeta primers (plus 13 Jbeta primers). Some clones are missing from TCRdb's copy, which holds only in-frame ones; the method was immunoSEQ multiplex PCR. Of 85,000 to 90,000 clones in the sample, more than 65% are singletons; the top ten hold approximately 2.6%. With 3 bases removed from V and 2 bases from J, the gap between germline ends came to 7 bases. Looked up from germline, CDR1 is LNHDA and CDR2 is SQIVND (reference sequence). The CDR3 is 13 amino acids. The TCR sequence derives from a man aged 30 to 39 in good health and CMV-seronegative. The chain is built from TRBV19 and TRBJ1-2; D is unclear. The sequencing input was PBMCs. The CDR3 loop reads CASSILRNYGYTF. CDR3 nucleotides: TGTGCCAGTAGTATTCTACGGAACTATGGCTACACCTTC.